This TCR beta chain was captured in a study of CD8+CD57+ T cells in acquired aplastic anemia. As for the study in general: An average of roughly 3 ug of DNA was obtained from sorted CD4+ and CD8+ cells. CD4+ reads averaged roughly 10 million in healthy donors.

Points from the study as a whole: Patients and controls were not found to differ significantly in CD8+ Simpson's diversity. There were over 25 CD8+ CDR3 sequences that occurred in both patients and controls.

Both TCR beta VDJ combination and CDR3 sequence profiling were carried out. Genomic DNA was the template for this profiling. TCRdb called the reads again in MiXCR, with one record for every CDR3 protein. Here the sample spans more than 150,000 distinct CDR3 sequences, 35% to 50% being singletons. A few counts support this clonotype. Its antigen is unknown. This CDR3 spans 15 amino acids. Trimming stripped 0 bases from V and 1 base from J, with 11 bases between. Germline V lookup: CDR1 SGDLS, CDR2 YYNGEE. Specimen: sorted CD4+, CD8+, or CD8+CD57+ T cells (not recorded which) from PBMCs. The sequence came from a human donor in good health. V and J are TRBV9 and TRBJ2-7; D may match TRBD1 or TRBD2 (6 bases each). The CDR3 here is CASSVGQGTSYEQYF. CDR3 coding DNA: TGTGCCAGCAGCGTAGGTCAGGGGACTTCCTACGAGCAGTACTTC.